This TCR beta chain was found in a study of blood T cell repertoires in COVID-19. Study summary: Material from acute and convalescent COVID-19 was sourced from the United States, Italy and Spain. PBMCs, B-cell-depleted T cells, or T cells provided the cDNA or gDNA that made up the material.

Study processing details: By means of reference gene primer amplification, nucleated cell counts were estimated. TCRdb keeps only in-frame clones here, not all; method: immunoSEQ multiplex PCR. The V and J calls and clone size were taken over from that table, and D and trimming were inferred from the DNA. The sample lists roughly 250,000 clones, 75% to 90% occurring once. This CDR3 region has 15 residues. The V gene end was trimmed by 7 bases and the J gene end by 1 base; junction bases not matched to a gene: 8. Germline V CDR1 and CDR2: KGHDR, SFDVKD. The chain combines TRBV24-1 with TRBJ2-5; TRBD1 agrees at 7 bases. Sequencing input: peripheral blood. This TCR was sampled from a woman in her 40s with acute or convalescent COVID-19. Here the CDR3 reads CATSPRDRLQETQYF. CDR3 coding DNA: TGTGCCACCAGCCCACGGGACAGACTCCAAGAGACCCAGTACTTC.